This T cell receptor (beta chain) was obtained from a study of human T cells and chemical hapten exposure. Points from the study as a whole: Counts of TCRs above 1 in 1000 frequency stayed unchanged with DPC sensitization.

Unique molecular identifiers were attached to individual cDNA molecules within the library. From the RACE reads, TCRdb called clonotypes with MiXCR, one entry per CDR3 protein. The sample records some 65,000 distinct CDR3 sequences, 6% to 7% being singletons. Time point in this sample: healthy volunteer bleed at 6 weeks. Extraction yielded total RNA from whole blood (unfractionated). Trimming cost V 1 base and J 2 bases; bases outside gene matches: 11. The length of the CDR3 is 20 residues. The germline V gene has CDR1 SGHNT and CDR2 YENEEA. This clonotype was observed many times. The antigen is undetermined.

This sequence joins TRBV11-3 and TRBJ2-1, with 13 bases fitting TRBD2. Sequencing was done on a sample of whole blood. The source is a female donor in good health. Some clones in this sample may be carry-over from other donors' samples. The CDR3 bases are TGTGCCAGCAGCTTAGGCGACCGACTAGCGGGAGGACCAACCTACAATGAGCAGTTCTTC. The encoded protein is CASSLGDRLAGGPTYNEQFF.